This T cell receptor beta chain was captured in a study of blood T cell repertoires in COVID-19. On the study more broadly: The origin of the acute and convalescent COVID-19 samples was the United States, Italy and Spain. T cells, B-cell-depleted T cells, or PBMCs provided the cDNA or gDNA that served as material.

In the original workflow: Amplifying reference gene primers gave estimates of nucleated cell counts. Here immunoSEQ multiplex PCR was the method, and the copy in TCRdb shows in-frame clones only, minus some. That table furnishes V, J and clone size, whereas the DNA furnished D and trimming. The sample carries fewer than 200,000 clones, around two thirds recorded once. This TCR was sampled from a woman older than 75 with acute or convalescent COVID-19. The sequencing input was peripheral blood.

The CDR3 nucleotides read TGTGCCAGTAGTATAGGGACTAGCGGGACCCGATACAATGAGCAGTTCTTC. Amino acid sequence: CASSIGTSGTRYNEQFF. The chain recombines TRBV19 with TRBJ2-1; 12 bases are shared with TRBD2. V was clipped by 1 base and J by 4 bases; unmatched bases: 5. The germline V gene has CDR1 LNHDA and CDR2 SQIVND (reference sequence). This CDR3 is built from 17 residues.